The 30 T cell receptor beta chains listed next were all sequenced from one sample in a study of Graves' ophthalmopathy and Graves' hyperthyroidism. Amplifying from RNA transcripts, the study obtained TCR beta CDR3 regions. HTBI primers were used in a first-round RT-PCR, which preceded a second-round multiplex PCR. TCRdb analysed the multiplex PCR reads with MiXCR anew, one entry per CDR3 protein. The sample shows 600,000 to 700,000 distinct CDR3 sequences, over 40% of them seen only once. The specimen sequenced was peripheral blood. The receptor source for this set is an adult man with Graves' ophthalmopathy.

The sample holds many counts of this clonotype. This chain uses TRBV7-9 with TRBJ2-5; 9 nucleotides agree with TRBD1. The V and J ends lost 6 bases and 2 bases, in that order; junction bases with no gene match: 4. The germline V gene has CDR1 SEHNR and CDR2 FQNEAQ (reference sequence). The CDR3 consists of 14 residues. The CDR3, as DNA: TGTGCCAGCAGTCGGGACAGGGAACAAGAGACCCAGTACTTC. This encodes CASSRDREQETQYF.

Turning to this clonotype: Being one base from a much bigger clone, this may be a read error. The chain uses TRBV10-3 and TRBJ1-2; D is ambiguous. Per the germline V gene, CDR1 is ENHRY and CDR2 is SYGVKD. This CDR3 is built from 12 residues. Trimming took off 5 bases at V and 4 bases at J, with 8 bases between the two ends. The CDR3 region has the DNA TGTGCCATCAGTTACTCTATCTATGGCTACACCTTC. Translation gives CAISYSIYGYTF.

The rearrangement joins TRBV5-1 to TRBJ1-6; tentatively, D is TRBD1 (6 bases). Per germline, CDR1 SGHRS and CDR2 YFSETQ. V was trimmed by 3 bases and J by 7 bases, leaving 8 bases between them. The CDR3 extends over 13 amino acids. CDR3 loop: CASSSDSNSPLHF. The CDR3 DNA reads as TGCGCCAGCAGCTCGGACAGCAATTCACCCCTCCACTTT.

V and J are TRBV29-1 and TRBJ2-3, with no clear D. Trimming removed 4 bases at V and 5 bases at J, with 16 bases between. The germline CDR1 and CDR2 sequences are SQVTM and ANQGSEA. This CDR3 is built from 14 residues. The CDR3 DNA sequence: TGCAGCGTTGGTGATCTGGGTATTCAAGATACGCAGTATTTT. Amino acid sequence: CSVGDLGIQDTQYF.

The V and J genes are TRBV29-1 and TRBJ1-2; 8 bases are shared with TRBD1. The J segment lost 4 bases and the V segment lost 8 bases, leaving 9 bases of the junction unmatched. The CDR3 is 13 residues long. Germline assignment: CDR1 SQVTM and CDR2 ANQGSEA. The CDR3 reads CSQEDREIYGYTF. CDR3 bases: TGCAGCCAAGAGGACAGGGAAATCTATGGCTACACCTTC. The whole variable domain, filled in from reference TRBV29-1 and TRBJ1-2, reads SAVISQKPSRDICQRGTSLTIQCQVDSQVTMMFWYRQQPGQSLTLIATANQGSEATYESGFVIDKFPISRPNLTFSTLTVSNMSPEDSSIYLCSQEDREIYGYTFGSGTRLTVV.

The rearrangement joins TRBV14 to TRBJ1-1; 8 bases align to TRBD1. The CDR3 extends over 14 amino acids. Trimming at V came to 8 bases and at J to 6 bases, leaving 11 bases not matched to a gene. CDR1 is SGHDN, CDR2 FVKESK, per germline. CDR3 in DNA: TGTGCCAGCTCACTGGTTGGACAGGGCGCTGAAGCTTTCTTT. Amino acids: CASSLVGQGAEAFF.

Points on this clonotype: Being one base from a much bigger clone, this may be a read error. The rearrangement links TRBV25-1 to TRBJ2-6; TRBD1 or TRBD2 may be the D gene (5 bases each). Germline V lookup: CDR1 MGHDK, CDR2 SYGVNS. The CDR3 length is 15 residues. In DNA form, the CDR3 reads TGTGCCAGCAGCCGGGACCTCTCTGGGGCCGACGTCCTGACTTTC. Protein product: CASSRDLSGADVLTF.

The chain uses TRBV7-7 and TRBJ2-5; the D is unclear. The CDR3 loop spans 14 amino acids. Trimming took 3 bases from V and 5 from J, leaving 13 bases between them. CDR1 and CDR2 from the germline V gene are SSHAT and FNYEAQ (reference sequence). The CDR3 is CASSLVEGYETQYF. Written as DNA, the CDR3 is TGTGCCAGCAGCTTGGTCGAAGGGTACGAGACCCAGTACTTC. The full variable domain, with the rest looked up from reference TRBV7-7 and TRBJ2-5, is GAGVSQSPRYKVTKRGQDVTLRCDPISSHATLYWYQQALGQGPEFLTYFNYEAQPDKSGLPSDRFSAERPEGSISTLTIQRTEQRDSAMYRCASSLVEGYETQYFGPGTRLLVL.

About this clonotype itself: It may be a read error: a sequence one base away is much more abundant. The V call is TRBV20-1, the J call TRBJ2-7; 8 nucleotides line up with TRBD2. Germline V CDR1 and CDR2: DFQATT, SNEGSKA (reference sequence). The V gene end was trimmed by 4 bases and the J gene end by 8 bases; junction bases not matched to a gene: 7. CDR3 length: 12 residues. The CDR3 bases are TGCAGTGCTACGGGACTAGGTAACCAGCAGTACTTC. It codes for CSATGLGNQQYF.

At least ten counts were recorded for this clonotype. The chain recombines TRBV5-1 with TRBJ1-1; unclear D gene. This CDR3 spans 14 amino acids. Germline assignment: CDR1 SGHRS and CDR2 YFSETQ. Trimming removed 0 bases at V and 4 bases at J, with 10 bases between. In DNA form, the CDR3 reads TGCGCCAGCAGCTTGGGTGGGGATGGCACTGAAGCTTTCTTT. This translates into CASSLGGDGTEAFF.

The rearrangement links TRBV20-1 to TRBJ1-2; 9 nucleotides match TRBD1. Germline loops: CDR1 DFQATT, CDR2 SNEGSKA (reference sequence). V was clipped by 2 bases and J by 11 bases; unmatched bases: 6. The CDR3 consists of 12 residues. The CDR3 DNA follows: TGCAGTGCTAGACACGACAGGGGGGGATACACCTTC. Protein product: CSARHDRGGYTF.

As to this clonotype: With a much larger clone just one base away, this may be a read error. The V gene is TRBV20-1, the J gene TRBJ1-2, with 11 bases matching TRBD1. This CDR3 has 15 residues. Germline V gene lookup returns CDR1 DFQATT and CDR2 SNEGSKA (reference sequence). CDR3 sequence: CNASASGTGGYGYTF. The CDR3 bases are TGCAATGCTAGTGCCTCCGGGACAGGGGGCTATGGCTACACCTTC.

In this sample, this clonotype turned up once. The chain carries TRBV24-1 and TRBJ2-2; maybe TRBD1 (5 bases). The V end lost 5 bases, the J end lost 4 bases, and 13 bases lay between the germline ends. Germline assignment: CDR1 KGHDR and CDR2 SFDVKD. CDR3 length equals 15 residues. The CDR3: CATSGAGPGTGELFF. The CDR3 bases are TGTGCCACCAGTGGCGCAGGGCCCGGCACCGGGGAGCTGTTTTTT.

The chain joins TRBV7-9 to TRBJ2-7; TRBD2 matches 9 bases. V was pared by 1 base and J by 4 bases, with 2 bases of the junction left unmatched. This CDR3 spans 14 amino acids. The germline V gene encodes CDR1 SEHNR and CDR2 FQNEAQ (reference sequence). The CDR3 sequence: CASSLDSGRYEQYF. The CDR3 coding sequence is TGTGCCAGCAGCTTAGACAGCGGGAGGTACGAGCAGTACTTC.

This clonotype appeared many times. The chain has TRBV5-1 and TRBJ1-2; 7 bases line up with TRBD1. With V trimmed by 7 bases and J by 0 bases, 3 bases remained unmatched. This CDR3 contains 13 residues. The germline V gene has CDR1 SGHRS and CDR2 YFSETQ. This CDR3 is CASGDRPNYGYTF. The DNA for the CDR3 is TGCGCCAGCGGGGACAGACCTAACTATGGCTACACCTTC.

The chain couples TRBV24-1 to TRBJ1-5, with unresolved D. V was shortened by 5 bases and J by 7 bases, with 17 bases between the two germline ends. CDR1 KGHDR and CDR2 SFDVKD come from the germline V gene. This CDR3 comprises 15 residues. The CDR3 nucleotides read TGTGCCACCAGTGCCTTGTCCATACGGGAGCAGCCCCAGCATTTT. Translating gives CATSALSIREQPQHF.

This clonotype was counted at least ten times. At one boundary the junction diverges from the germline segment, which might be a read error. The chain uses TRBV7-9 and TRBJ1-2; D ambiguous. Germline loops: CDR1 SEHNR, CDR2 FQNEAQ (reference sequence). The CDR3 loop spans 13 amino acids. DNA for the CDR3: TGTGCCAGCAGCTTAGGCTTGAGCAATGGCTGCACCTTC. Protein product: CASSLGLSNGCTF.

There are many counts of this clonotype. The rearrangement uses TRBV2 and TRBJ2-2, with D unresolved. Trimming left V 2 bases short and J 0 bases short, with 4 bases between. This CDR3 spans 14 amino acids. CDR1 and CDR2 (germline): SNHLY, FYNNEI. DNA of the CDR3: TGTGCCAGCAGTGAACAAACGAACACCGGGGAGCTGTTTTTT. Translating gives CASSEQTNTGELFF.

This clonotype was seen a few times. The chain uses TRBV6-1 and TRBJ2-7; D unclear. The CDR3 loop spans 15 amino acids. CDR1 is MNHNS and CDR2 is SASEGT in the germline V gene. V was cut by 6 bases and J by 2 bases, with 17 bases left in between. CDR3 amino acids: CASRIQGPLTYEQYF. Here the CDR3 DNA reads TGTGCCAGCAGGATCCAAGGTCCACTTACCTACGAGCAGTACTTC.

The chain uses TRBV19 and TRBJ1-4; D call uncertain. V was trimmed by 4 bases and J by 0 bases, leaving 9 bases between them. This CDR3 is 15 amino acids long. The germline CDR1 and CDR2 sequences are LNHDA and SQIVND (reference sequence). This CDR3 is CASSTPRATNEKLFF. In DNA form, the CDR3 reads TGTGCCAGTAGTACCCCCCGGGCAACTAATGAAAAACTGTTTTTT. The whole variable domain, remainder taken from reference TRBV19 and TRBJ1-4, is DGGITQSPKYLFRKEGQNVTLSCEQNLNHDAMYWYRQDPGQGLRLIYYSQIVNDFQKGDIAEGYSVSREKKESFPLTVTSAQKNPTAFYLCASSTPRATNEKLFFGSGTQLSVL.

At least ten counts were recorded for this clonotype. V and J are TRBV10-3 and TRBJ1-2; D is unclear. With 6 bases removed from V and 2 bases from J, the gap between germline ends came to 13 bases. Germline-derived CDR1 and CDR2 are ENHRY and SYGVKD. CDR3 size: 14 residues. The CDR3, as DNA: TGTGCCATCAGGCACAGCGGTGGAAACTATGGCTACACCTTC. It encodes CAIRHSGGNYGYTF.

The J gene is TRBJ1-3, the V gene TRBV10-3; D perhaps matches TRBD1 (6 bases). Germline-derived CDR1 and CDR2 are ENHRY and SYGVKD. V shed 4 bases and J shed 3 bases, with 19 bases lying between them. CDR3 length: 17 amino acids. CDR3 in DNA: TGTGCCATCAGTGGAACCGCTGGGGACAAGGTTGGAAACACCATATATTTT. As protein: CAISGTAGDKVGNTIYF.

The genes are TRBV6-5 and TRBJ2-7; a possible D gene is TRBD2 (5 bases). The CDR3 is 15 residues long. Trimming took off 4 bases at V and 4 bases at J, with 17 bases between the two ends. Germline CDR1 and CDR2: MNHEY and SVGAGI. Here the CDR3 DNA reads TGTGCCAGCAGTTGCTCGGTTAACGGACTTTACGAGCAGTACTTC. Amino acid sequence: CASSCSVNGLYEQYF.

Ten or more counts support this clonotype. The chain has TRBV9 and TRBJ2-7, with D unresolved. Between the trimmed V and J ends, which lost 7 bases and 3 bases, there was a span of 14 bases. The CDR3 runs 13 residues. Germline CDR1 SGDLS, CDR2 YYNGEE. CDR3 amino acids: CASCCGEDYEQYF. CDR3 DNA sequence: TGTGCCAGCTGTTGTGGAGAGGACTACGAGCAGTACTTC.

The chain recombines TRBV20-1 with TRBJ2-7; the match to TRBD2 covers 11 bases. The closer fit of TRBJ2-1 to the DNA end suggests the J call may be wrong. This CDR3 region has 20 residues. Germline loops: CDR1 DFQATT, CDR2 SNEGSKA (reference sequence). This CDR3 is CSARPGLAVTKKSSYNEQFF. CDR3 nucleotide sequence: TGCAGTGCTAGGCCGGGACTAGCGGTTACAAAAAAGAGCTCCTACAATGAGCAGTTCTTC.

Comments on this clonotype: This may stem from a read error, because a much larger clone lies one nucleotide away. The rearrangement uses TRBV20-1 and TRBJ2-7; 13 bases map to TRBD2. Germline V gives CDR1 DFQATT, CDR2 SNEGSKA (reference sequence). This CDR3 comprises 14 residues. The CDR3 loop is CGARTSGGDYEQYF. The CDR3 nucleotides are TGCGGTGCTCGGACTAGCGGGGGTGACTACGAGCAGTACTTC.

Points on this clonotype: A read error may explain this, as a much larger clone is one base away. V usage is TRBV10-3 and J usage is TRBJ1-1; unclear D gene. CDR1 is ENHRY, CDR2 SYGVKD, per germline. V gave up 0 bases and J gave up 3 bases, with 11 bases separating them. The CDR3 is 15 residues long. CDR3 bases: TGTGCCATCAGTGAGTCGGTAGGAAGGTACACTGAAGCTTTCTTT. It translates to CAISESVGRYTEAFF.

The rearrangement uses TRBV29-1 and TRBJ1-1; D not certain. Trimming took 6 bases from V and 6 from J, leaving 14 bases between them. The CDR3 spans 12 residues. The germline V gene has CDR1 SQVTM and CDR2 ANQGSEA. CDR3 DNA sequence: TGCAGCGTAAGAGTGGGGTTCCCTGAAGCTTTCTTT. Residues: CSVRVGFPEAFF.

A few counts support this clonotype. The CDR3 DNA reads as TGTGCTAGTGGTTATCTCACTGAAGCTTTCTTT. The encoded protein is CASGYLTEAFF. The chain is built from TRBV12-3 or TRBV12-4 and TRBJ1-1, with D unclear. CDR3 size: 11 residues.

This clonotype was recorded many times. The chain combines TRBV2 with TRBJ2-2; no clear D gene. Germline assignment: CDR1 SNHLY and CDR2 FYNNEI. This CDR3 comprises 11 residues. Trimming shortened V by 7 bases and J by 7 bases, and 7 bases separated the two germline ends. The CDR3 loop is CASKEIGELFF. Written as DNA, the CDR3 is TGTGCCAGCAAGGAGATCGGGGAGCTGTTTTTT.